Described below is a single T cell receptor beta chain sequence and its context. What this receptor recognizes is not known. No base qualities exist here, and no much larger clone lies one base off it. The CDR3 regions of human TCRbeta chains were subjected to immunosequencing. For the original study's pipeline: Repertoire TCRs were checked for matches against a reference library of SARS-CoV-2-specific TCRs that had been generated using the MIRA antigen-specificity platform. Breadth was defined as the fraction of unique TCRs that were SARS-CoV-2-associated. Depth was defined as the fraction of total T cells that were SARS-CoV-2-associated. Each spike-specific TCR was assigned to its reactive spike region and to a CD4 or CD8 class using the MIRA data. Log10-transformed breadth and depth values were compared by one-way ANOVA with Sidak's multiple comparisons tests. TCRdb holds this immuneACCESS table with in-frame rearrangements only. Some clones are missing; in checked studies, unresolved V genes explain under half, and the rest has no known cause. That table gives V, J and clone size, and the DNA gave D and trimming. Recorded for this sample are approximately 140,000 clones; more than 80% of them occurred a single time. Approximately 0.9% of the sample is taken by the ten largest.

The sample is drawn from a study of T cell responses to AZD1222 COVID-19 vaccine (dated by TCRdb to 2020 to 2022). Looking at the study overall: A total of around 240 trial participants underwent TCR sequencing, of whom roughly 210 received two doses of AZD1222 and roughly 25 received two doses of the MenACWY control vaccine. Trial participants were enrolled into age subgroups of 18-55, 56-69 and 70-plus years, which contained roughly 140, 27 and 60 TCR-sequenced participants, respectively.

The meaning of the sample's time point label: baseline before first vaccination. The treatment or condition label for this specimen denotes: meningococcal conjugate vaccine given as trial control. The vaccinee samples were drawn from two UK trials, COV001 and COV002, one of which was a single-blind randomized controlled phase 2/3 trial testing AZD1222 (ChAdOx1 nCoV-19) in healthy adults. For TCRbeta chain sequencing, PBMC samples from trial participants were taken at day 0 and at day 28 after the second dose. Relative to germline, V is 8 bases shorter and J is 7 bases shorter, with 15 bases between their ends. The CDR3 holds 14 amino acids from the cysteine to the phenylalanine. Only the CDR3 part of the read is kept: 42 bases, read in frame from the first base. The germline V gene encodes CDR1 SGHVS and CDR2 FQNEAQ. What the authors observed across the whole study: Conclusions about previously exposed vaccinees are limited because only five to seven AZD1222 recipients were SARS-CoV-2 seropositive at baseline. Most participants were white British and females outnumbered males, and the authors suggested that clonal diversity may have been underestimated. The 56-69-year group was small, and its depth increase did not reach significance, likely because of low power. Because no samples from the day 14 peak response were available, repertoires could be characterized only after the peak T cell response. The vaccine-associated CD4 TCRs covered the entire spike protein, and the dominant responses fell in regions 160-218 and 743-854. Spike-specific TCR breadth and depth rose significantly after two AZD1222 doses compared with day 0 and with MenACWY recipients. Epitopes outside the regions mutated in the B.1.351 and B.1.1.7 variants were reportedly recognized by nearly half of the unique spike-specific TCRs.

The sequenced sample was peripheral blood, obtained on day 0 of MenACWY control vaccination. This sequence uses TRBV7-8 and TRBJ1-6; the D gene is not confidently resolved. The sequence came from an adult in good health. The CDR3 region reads CASSEVGSNSPLHF. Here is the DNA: TGTGCCAGCTCGGAGGTCGGTTCAAATTCACCCCTCCACTTT.